This T cell receptor (beta chain) was sequenced for a study of Graves' ophthalmopathy and Graves' hyperthyroidism. V lost 10 bases and J 5 bases, leaving 23 bases between the germline ends. Germline CDR1 LNHDA, CDR2 SQIVND (reference sequence). The CDR3 covers 15 residues. The authors amplified TCR beta CDR3 regions from RNA transcripts. The workflow started with a first-round RT-PCR run with HTBI primers and then moved on to a second-round multiplex PCR. One entry per CDR3 protein results from TCRdb running MiXCR on the multiplex PCR reads. The sample holds approximately 640,000 distinct CDR3 sequences; over 40% are singletons and the top ten take around 3.3%. This clonotype came up a few times.

Sequences were obtained from peripheral blood. The TCR comes from an adult man with Graves' ophthalmopathy. The gene calls are TRBV19 and TRBJ1-1; a possible D gene is TRBD1 (6 bases). The CDR3 region is CATMTLQGGGTEAFF. The DNA of the CDR3 is TGTGCCACGATGACCCTACAGGGTGGGGGAACTGAAGCTTTCTTT. The full variable domain, rest sourced from reference TRBV19 and TRBJ1-1, is DGGITQSPKYLFRKEGQNVTLSCEQNLNHDAMYWYRQDPGQGLRLIYYSQIVNDFQKGDIAEGYSVSREKKESFPLTVTSAQKNPTAFYLCATMTLQGGGTEAFFGQGTRLTVV.